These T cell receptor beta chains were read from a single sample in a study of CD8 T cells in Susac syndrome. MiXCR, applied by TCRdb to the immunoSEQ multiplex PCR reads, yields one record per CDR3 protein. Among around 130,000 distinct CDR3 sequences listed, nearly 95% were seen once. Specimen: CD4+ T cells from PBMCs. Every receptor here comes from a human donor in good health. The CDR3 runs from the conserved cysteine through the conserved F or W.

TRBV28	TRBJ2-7	CASSATGNRDRGRF
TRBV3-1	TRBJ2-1	CASSQGQGLFF
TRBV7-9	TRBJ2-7	CASSLRQGPSYEQYF
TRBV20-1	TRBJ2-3	CSAWGLAENTDTQYF
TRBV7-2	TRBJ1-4	CASSLGRANEKLFF
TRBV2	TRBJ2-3	CASSPGLAGSTDTQYF
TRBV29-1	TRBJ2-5	CSVRGGTQETQYF
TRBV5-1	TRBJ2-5	CASSLGDRDVETQYF
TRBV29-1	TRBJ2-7	CSARTGHYEQYF
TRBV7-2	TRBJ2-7	CASSFDRGAGEQYF
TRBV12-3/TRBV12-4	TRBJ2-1	CASSLQREREQFF
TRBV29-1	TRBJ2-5	CSLRVAGGETQYF
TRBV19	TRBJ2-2	CASSMRDRGNTGELFF
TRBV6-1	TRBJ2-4	CASSEGTGNDIQYF
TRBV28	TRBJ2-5	CASSFRPGGFQETQYF
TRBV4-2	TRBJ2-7	CASSQAYGRAFDEQYF
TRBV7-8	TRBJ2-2	CASSSSYTGELFF
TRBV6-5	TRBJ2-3	CASSPKGGTDTQYF
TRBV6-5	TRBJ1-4	CASSYSGPPNEKLFF
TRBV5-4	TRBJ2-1	CASSLAGGRNYNEQFF
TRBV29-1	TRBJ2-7	CSVVAKSSYEQYF
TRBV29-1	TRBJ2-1	CSVRQGLYNEQFF
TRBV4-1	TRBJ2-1	CASSQDRTSLHNEQFF
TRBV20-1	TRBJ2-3	CSAKPGLVNLYF
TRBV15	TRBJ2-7	CATSRDLGRAYF
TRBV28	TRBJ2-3	CASSLKQPDTQYF
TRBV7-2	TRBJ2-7	CASSPGPHVYEQYF
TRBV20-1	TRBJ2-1	CSARTSWGAYSYNEQFF
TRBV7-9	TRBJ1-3	CASSLYAGGGNTIYF
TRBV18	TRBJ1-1	CASSADRSTEAFF
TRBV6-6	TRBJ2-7	CASSFEALRREQYF
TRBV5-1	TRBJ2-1	CASSRTSESSYNEQFF
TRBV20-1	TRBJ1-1	CSARHPLPASRSAFF
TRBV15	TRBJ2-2	CATSFRQSGELFF
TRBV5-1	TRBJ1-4	CASSSDRPNEKLFF
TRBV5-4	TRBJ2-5	CASSLGLAGKKETQYF
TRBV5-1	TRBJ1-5	CASSLGTEQPQHF
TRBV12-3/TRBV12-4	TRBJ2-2	CASTQLAGGNTGELFF
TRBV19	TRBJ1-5	CASSMEGRGSQPQHF
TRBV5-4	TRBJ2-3	CASSESSADTQYF